This T cell receptor beta chain was documented in a study of identical twins. Whole-study results and caveats: Out-of-frame beta sequences exhibited a weaker degree of excess twin sharing. Twins shared out-of-frame alpha sequences with excess low generation probability. Cord blood's abundant beta clonotypes had fewer insertions, unlike memory repertoires. Conclusions rested on cross-sectional statistics rather than following the same donors.

Notes on this clonotype: Its specificity is unknown.

TCRdb reprocessed the 5' RACE reads via MiXCR and lists one record per CDR3 protein. Among some 1,600,000 distinct CDR3 sequences listed, less than 35% were seen once. This TCR came from a newborn girl in good health. Material for sequencing was cord blood.

The CDR3 loop is CASSHRAKNIQYF. The CDR3 DNA follows: TGTGCCAGCAGCCACAGGGCCAAAAACATTCAGTACTTC. The chain employs TRBV14 and TRBJ2-4; no firm D call. This CDR3 comprises 13 residues. Germline CDR1 is SGHDN and CDR2 is FVKESK. V lost 3 bases and J lost 1, with 4 bases in between. The entire variable domain, with the rest obtained from reference TRBV14 and TRBJ2-4, is as follows: EAGVTQFPSHSVIEKGQTVTLRCDPISGHDNLYWYRRVMGKEIKFLLHFVKESKQDESGMPNNRFLAERTGGTYSTLKVQPAELEDSGVYFCASSHRAKNIQYFGAGTRLSVL.